The 32 T cell receptor beta chains reported below all come from one sample, sequenced in a study of T-cell memory formation after mild COVID-19. Via MiXCR, TCRdb re-called the 5' RACE reads, giving one row per CDR3 protein. The sample lists about 12,000 distinct CDR3 sequences; roughly 15% were seen once. The specimen sequenced was PBMCs or a T cell subset sorted from them (not recorded which). The receptors stem from a man younger than 35 who had mild COVID-19 (a few samples of this study predate the infection). Cell type and time point are not known.

This clonotype appeared many times. This chain connects TRBV7-6 to TRBJ2-5; D call uncertain. V dropped 6 bases and J dropped 1 base, with 9 bases sitting between them. This CDR3 has 13 amino acids. Germline V gene sequence: CDR1 SGHVS, CDR2 FNYEAQ. Here the CDR3 DNA reads TGTGCCAGCAGGGGTGGAGTCCAAGAGACCCAGTACTTC. Translating gives CASRGGVQETQYF.

This clonotype appeared many times. The chain links TRBV20-1 to TRBJ2-3, with D perhaps matching TRBD2 (5 bases). The CDR3 extends over 13 amino acids. CDR1 and CDR2 from the germline V gene are DFQATT and SNEGSKA (reference sequence). With 5 bases removed from V and 5 bases from J, the gap between germline ends came to 14 bases. CDR3 bases: TGCAGTGCTGCGCCCCTGGGGAGAGATACGCAGTATTTT. This codes for CSAAPLGRDTQYF.

This chain joins TRBV7-9 and TRBJ2-2; D not certain. The CDR3 extends over 11 amino acids. Deletions cut 2 bases from V and 7 bases from J, with 2 bases between. The V gene's germline CDR1 is SEHNR and CDR2 FQNEAQ (reference sequence). The CDR3 nucleotides are TGTGCCAGCAGCTTATTCGGGGAGCTGTTTTTT. Translation: CASSLFGELFF.

Judged by abundance, this clonotype is medium-sized. This chain links TRBV4-1 with TRBJ1-5; D is unclear. From germline, CDR1 is MGHRA and CDR2 YSYEKL. Deletions cut 1 base from V and 7 bases from J, with 17 bases between. This CDR3 is 16 amino acids long. CDR3 sequence: CASSQGAYRWEQPQHF. The CDR3 DNA reads TGCGCCAGCAGCCAAGGAGCTTACCGTTGGGAGCAGCCCCAGCATTTT.

This clonotype was detected many times. The rearrangement joins TRBV6-2 or TRBV6-3 to TRBJ2-1; D is possibly TRBD1 or TRBD2 (6 bases each). Germline CDR1 and CDR2: MNHEY and SVGEGT. The CDR3 extends over 15 amino acids. V shed 8 bases and J shed 7 bases, with 21 bases lying between them. This CDR3 is CASGWRWGAGNEQFF. For the CDR3, the DNA is TGTGCCAGCGGGTGGAGATGGGGGGCGGGGAATGAGCAGTTCTTC.

This clonotype was picked up many times. The V gene is TRBV2, the J gene TRBJ2-7; D possibly matches TRBD1 or TRBD2 (6 bases each). Trimming took 7 bases from V and 0 from J, leaving 16 bases between them. CDR3 length equals 15 residues. CDR1 SNHLY and CDR2 FYNNEI come from the germline V gene. The CDR3: CASINRQDYSYEQYF. The DNA of the CDR3 is TGTGCCAGCATAAACCGACAGGACTACTCCTACGAGCAGTACTTC.

This clonotype was detected many times. The chain uses TRBV5-6 and TRBJ2-7; D remains ambiguous. CDR1 SGHDT and CDR2 YYEEEE come from the germline V gene. The V end was cut by 0 bases, the J end by 0 bases, with 7 bases between. The CDR3 is made up of 14 amino acids. CDR3 nucleotide sequence: TGTGCCAGCAGCTTGGCGTTCCTCTCCTACGAGCAGTACTTC. This gives the protein CASSLAFLSYEQYF. The full variable domain, its missing parts supplied by reference TRBV5-6 and TRBJ2-7, is DAGVTQSPTHLIKTRGQQVTLRCSPKSGHDTVSWYQQALGQGPQFIFQYYEEEERQRGNFPDRFSGHQFPNYSSELNVNALLLGDSALYLCASSLAFLSYEQYFGPGTRLTVT.

This clonotype has ten or more counts. The chain has TRBV7-6 and TRBJ2-5; D not resolved. Germline V gene lookup returns CDR1 SGHVS and CDR2 FNYEAQ. The V gene lost 8 bases and the J gene lost 0 bases, with 7 bases spanning the gap. The CDR3 runs to 12 residues. The CDR3, as DNA: TGTGCCAGCCTAACGTACCAAGAGACCCAGTACTTC. This codes for CASLTYQETQYF.

This sequence joins TRBV19 and TRBJ2-1; 8 bases map to TRBD2. Looked up from germline, CDR1 is LNHDA and CDR2 is SQIVND (reference sequence). The CDR3 extends over 13 amino acids. Trimming cost V 8 bases and J 6 bases; bases outside gene matches: 6. The CDR3 DNA sequence: TGTGCCAGTCGCCGGGGGGGCCGCAATGAGCAGTTCTTC. Translation: CASRRGGRNEQFF.

In its sample, this clonotype was seen many times. The chain has TRBV5-1 and TRBJ2-2; D unresolved. Trimming removed 4 bases from V and 2 bases from J, with 15 bases in between. The germline V gene has CDR1 SGHRS and CDR2 YFSETQ. CDR3 length: 16 amino acids. CDR3 region: CASSPLVDRNTGELFF. For the CDR3, the DNA is TGCGCCAGCAGCCCTCTTGTGGACCGTAACACCGGGGAGCTGTTTTTT.

This clonotype was recorded many times. This sequence joins TRBV4-3 and TRBJ2-1, with 15 bases that match TRBD2. Germline CDR1 reads LGHNA; CDR2 reads YSLEER. J lost 3 bases, V lost 4 bases, and 4 bases had no gene match. The CDR3 loop spans 17 amino acids. DNA for the CDR3: TGCGCCAGCAGCCCGGGACTAGCGGGGGGTCTCTACAATGAGCAGTTCTTC. Translating gives CASSPGLAGGLYNEQFF.

This clonotype was seen repeatedly, ten times or more. This chain links TRBV4-2 with TRBJ2-1, with 8 bases that match TRBD1. The CDR3 sequence is 16 residues long. Germline trimming cut 2 bases from V and 3 bases from J; bases unmatched to any gene: 6. The germline gives CDR1 LGHNA, CDR2 YNFKEQ. In DNA, the CDR3 is TGTGCCAGCAGCCAACAAGGACAGGGCAACTACAATGAGCAGTTCTTC. This gives the protein CASSQQGQGNYNEQFF.

Sample share makes this clonotype medium-sized. The chain carries TRBV20-1 and TRBJ2-7; 14 bases fit TRBD2. Germline trimming cut 5 bases from V and 5 bases from J; bases unmatched to any gene: 11. Germline V gene lookup returns CDR1 DFQATT and CDR2 SNEGSKA (reference sequence). The CDR3 has 16 amino acids. CDR3 in DNA: TGCAGTGCTTCGACTAGCGGGGGGGCCGGTTTTAACGAGCAGTACTTC. It yields the protein CSASTSGGAGFNEQYF.

This clonotype was recorded at least ten times. V gene TRBV20-1 combines with J gene TRBJ2-7, with D uncertain. V was pared by 0 bases and J by 2 bases, with 8 bases between. Per the germline V gene, CDR1 is DFQATT and CDR2 is SNEGSKA (reference sequence). The CDR3 has 13 amino acids. The DNA of the CDR3 is TGCAGTGCTAGAGACGATAGAACCTACGAGCAGTACTTC. Its translation is CSARDDRTYEQYF.

There are many counts of this clonotype. V is TRBV10-3 and J is TRBJ2-7; no definite D call. CDR1 and CDR2 (germline): ENHRY, SYGVKD. V lost 0 bases and J 2 bases, leaving 11 bases between the germline ends. This CDR3 has 15 amino acids. CDR3 DNA sequence: TGTGCCATCAGTGAGTCGAGAACAACCCCCTACGAGCAGTACTTC. Translation gives CAISESRTTPYEQYF.

This clonotype was found a few times. The J gene is TRBJ2-7, the V gene TRBV19, with D unresolved. Trimming stripped 6 bases from V and 4 bases from J, with 13 bases between. This CDR3 contains 13 residues. Germline loops: CDR1 LNHDA, CDR2 SQIVND (reference sequence). The CDR3 spells CASSLRGGYEQYV. CDR3 in DNA: TGTGCCAGTAGCCTTAGAGGTGGTTACGAGCAGTACGTC.

In this sample, this clonotype turned up many times. This rearrangement joins TRBV19 to TRBJ2-2; D unresolved. The CDR3 consists of 14 residues. Germline V gene data show CDR1 as LNHDA and CDR2 as SQIVND (reference sequence). Trimming cost V 1 base and J 4 bases, with 7 bases left between them. Here the CDR3 reads CASSIVSSTGELFF. The DNA for the CDR3 is TGTGCCAGTAGTATAGTCTCGAGCACCGGGGAGCTGTTTTTT.

The chain combines TRBV18 with TRBJ2-1; D remains unclear. The CDR3 is made up of 14 amino acids. Germline V lookup: CDR1 KGHSH, CDR2 LQKENI. Trimming pared 1 base from V and 4 bases from J, leaving 8 bases between. The CDR3 nucleotides are TGTGCCAGCTCACCACTGGAAGGGTACAATGAGCAGTTCTTC. Protein sequence: CASSPLEGYNEQFF.

A remark on this clonotype: A much larger clone is a single base away; this may be a read error. V gene TRBV10-3 combines with J gene TRBJ2-2; TRBD1 matches 7 bases. The length of the CDR3 is 18 residues. Germline V gives CDR1 ENHRY, CDR2 SYGVKD. V was pared by 5 bases and J by 1 base, with 13 bases of the junction left unmatched. The CDR3 is CAISLLDDREMNTGELFF. CDR3 sequence (DNA): TGTGCCATCAGTCTTTTAGACGACAGGGAAATGAACACCGGGGAGCTGTTTTTT.

This clonotype has ten or more counts. This chain uses TRBV12-3 or TRBV12-4 with TRBJ1-1, with no clear D. V dropped 0 bases and J dropped 11 bases, with 13 bases sitting between them. The CDR3 loop spans 13 amino acids. The CDR3 here is CASSLASRVGAFF. The CDR3 coding sequence is TGTGCCAGCAGTTTAGCATCCCGGGTGGGGGCTTTCTTT.

V is TRBV7-3 and J is TRBJ2-3; 8 bases agree with TRBD2. The CDR3 extends over 15 amino acids. Trimming took 0 bases from V and 2 from J; bases not matched to a gene: 1. CDR1 is SGHTA, CDR2 FQGTGA, per germline. This CDR3 reads CASSLTSGNTDTQYF. CDR3 nucleotides: TGTGCCAGCAGCTTAACTAGCGGGAACACAGATACGCAGTATTTT.

The chain carries TRBV6-2 or TRBV6-3 and TRBJ1-5, with 7 bases aligning to TRBD1. Germline V gene lookup returns CDR1 MNHEY and CDR2 SVGEGT. This CDR3 contains 16 residues. V shed 1 base, J shed 3 bases, and the junction held 6 bases outside the gene matches. The CDR3 DNA sequence: TGTGCCAGCAGTTACTGGCCGGGACAGTTCAATCAGCCCCAGCATTTT. Its protein product is CASSYWPGQFNQPQHF.

At least ten counts were recorded for this clonotype. The rearrangement links TRBV4-3 to TRBJ2-1; no reliable D call. The germline V gene encodes CDR1 LGHNA and CDR2 YSLEER. V shed 3 bases and J shed 3 bases, with 3 bases lying between them. The CDR3 runs to 12 residues. CDR3 region: CASSQDYNEQFF. CDR3 bases: TGCGCCAGCAGCCAGGACTACAATGAGCAGTTCTTC.

This clonotype has a count of ten or more. The chain recombines TRBV12-3 or TRBV12-4 with TRBJ2-4; TRBD2 aligns across 12 bases. Germline trimming cut 3 bases from V and 3 bases from J; bases unmatched to any gene: 9. There are 18 residues in the CDR3. The CDR3 DNA follows: TGTGCCAGCAGTTTTCCTAGCGGGGGGGCTGAGGACAAAAACATTCAGTACTTC. Residues: CASSFPSGGAEDKNIQYF.

The chain couples TRBV29-1 to TRBJ2-2; no clear D. Germline loops: CDR1 SQVTM, CDR2 ANQGSEA. V lost 7 bases and J lost 5, with 8 bases in between. This CDR3 has 11 residues. DNA of the CDR3: TGCAGCGCTTCTCGGACCGGGGAGCTGTTTTTT. Translating it yields CSASRTGELFF.

This clonotype was counted many times. The chain recombines TRBV5-1 with TRBJ2-1; D is uncertain. CDR3 size: 20 residues. The ends were cut back, 0 bases at V and 0 bases at J, with 22 bases in the middle. Germline values: CDR1 SGHRS, CDR2 YFSETQ. The CDR3 region has the DNA TGCGCCAGCAGCTTGGTTTTTGGGGTCTCTCCCGAAAGCTCCTACAATGAGCAGTTCTTC. This sequence encodes CASSLVFGVSPESSYNEQFF.

The rearrangement uses TRBV15 and TRBJ2-2; D remains ambiguous. This CDR3 comprises 17 residues. Trimming took off 0 bases at V and 5 bases at J, with 16 bases between the two ends. Germline loops: CDR1 LNHNV, CDR2 YYDKDF (reference sequence). CDR3 sequence: CATSRDESGTLTGELFF. The CDR3, as DNA: TGTGCCACCAGCAGAGATGAATCCGGCACACTAACCGGGGAGCTGTTTTTT.

Many counts were recorded for this clonotype. The gene calls are TRBV4-1 and TRBJ2-1; D is unresolved. Trimming cost V 0 bases and J 9 bases, with 6 bases left between them. Germline V gene lookup returns CDR1 MGHRA and CDR2 YSYEKL. CDR3 length: 12 amino acids. The CDR3: CASSQDVGEQFF. The CDR3 DNA sequence: TGCGCCAGCAGCCAAGATGTCGGTGAGCAGTTCTTC.

This clonotype was picked up many times. The J gene is TRBJ2-7, the V gene TRBV12-3 or TRBV12-4; 8 nucleotides align to TRBD1. Losses at the gene ends were 6 bases for V and 7 bases for J; bases not matched to a gene: 8. The CDR3 is made up of 13 amino acids. CDR3 loop: CASRRGQGGEQYV. The CDR3 DNA reads TGTGCCAGCAGGAGAGGACAGGGTGGTGAGCAGTACGTC.

This clonotype was detected a few times. The rearrangement joins TRBV6-5 to TRBJ1-3, with D possibly TRBD1 on 5 matching bases. The germline gives CDR1 MNHEY, CDR2 SVGAGI. This CDR3 has 16 residues. V was pared by 0 bases and J by 7 bases, with 16 bases between. CDR3 nucleotides: TGTGCCAGCAGTTACTCGTTTTTCGAGGGGCCCAACACCATATATTTT. Translating it yields CASSYSFFEGPNTIYF.

The V and J genes are TRBV15 and TRBJ2-7, with 9 bases that match TRBD2. Germline CDR1 reads LNHNV; CDR2 reads YYDKDF (reference sequence). Trimming cost V 5 bases and J 0 bases; bases outside gene matches: 8. This CDR3 is 16 amino acids long. The CDR3 DNA is TGTGCCACCAGCGAGGGGGTAGCGGGGGCCTCCTACGAGCAGTACTTC. This codes for CATSEGVAGASYEQYF.

This clonotype has ten or more counts. This sequence joins TRBV4-3 and TRBJ2-2, with D maybe TRBD2 (6 bases). Germline loops: CDR1 LGHNA, CDR2 YSLEER. The CDR3 runs to 19 residues. V was clipped by 3 bases and J by 0 bases, with 20 bases between them. The CDR3 protein is CASSHGPGLEGTNTGELFF. CDR3 nucleotides: TGCGCCAGCAGCCACGGACCTGGTCTGGAGGGTACGAACACCGGGGAGCTGTTTTTT.